The clone carrying this TCR beta chain appeared a few times. This sample was included in a study of somatic mutations in cytotoxic T cells in rheumatoid arthritis. At the level of the study: Blood from the patient (approximately 30 ml EDTA) was drawn right after diagnosis, pretreatment.

Sequencing was performed with immunoSEQ multiplex PCR; in TCRdb, only in-frame clones are kept and a portion is missing. Here the sample spans approximately 16,000 clones, approximately 80% being singletons. J gave up 6 bases and V 3 bases, and 4 bases lay outside the gene matches. Germline V gene data show CDR1 as LNHDA and CDR2 as SQIVND (reference sequence). The CDR3 spans 13 residues. Positive magnetic bead selection separated CD4+ and CD8+ cells, and flow cytometry confirmed purity. Specimen: CD8+ T cells sorted from blood. This chain joins TRBV19 and TRBJ1-2, with 7 nucleotides matching TRBD1. The clonotype was recovered from an adult with rheumatoid arthritis. The CDR3 sequence is CASSMYTGDGYTF. The DNA for the CDR3 is TGTGCCAGTAGTATGTACACAGGGGATGGCTACACCTTC.